This T cell receptor beta chain appears in the sequencing data of a study of cytomegalovirus exposure and HLA in healthy donors. Produced via immunoSEQ multiplex PCR; TCRdb's table is partial and in-frame only. The data contain under 140,000 clones, more than 70% of them seen just once; the ten biggest clones take up about 1.9%. CDR1 and CDR2 from the germline V gene are LNHNV and YYDKDF (reference sequence). With V trimmed by 4 bases and J by 4 bases, 11 bases remained unmatched. This CDR3 is built from 17 residues. The sequence was obtained from a woman aged 18-29 years in good health and CMV-seronegative. The specimen was PBMCs. V usage is TRBV15 and J usage is TRBJ2-3; 10 positions match TRBD2. The CDR3 reads CATSTRLAGGWADTQYF. The CDR3, as DNA: TGTGCCACCAGCACCAGATTAGCGGGAGGTTGGGCAGATACGCAGTATTTT.